The next 11 T cell receptor beta chains were all read from a single sample in a study of control samples from healthy donors and cancer patients. Sequencing used immunoSEQ multiplex PCR; TCRdb keeps in-frame clones, though not all of them. The profile shows about 100,000 clones, roughly 88% of them singletons. Sample: blood. The receptors here all came from a man aged 25-45 years in good health.

V is TRBV2 and J is TRBJ2-7; D is undetermined. The CDR3 is 12 amino acids. V was shortened by 4 bases and J by 5 bases, with 9 bases between the two germline ends. The germline CDR1 and CDR2 sequences are SNHLY and FYNNEI. CDR3 coding DNA: TGTGCCAGCAGTGTGAAGGGCCACGAGCAGTACTTC. Its protein product is CASSVKGHEQYF.

This rearrangement joins TRBV5-1 to TRBJ2-6; the D call may be TRBD1 or TRBD2 (5 bases each). The CDR3 is made up of 15 amino acids. Germline CDR1 reads SGHRS; CDR2 reads YFSETQ. Trimming removed 10 bases from V and 0 bases from J, with 14 bases in between. The CDR3 region has the DNA TGCGCCTCAACCAGGGACCCCTCTGGGGCCAACGTCCTGACTTTC. Translated: CASTRDPSGANVLTF. The full variable domain, completed using reference TRBV5-1 and TRBJ2-6, is KAGVTQTPRYLIKTRGQQVTLSCSPISGHRSVSWYQQTPGQGLQFLFEYFSETQRNKGNFPGRFSGRQFSNSRSEMNVSTLELGDSALYLCASTRDPSGANVLTFGAGSRLTVL.

The chain employs TRBV28 and TRBJ2-5; D is unresolved. With 4 bases removed from V and 3 bases from J, the gap between germline ends came to 12 bases. Germline loops: CDR1 MDHEN, CDR2 SYDVKM. This CDR3 has 14 residues. The CDR3 DNA reads as TGTGCCAGCAGTTCCACTGGTATTGAAGAGACCCAGTACTTC. It yields the protein CASSSTGIEETQYF.

The sample holds a few counts of this clone. The chain uses TRBV2 and TRBJ1-5; no reliable D call. The CDR3 has 12 amino acids. V was shortened by 6 bases and J by 7 bases, with 10 bases between the two germline ends. Germline-derived CDR1 and CDR2 are SNHLY and FYNNEI. As DNA, the CDR3 is TGTGCCAGCAGCCTCGAAATCCAGCCCCAGCATTTT. This sequence encodes CASSLEIQPQHF.

The genes are TRBV5-1 and TRBJ2-5; a possible D gene is TRBD2 (6 bases). The germline V and J ends were trimmed by 4 bases and 2 bases, with 9 bases remaining between them. The CDR3 runs to 13 residues. Looked up from germline, CDR1 is SGHRS and CDR2 is YFSETQ. CDR3 sequence (DNA): TGCGCCAGCAGCACCGGGGGTCAAGAGACCCAGTACTTC. Amino acids: CASSTGGQETQYF.

The chain couples TRBV18 to TRBJ1-2, with no clear D. V lost 3 bases, J lost 0 bases, and 14 bases lay in between. Per germline, CDR1 KGHSH and CDR2 LQKENI. The length of the CDR3 is 16 residues. The chain's CDR3 is CASSPESSGANYGYTF. In DNA, the CDR3 is TGTGCCAGCTCACCGGAGTCCTCTGGAGCTAACTATGGCTACACCTTC. Combining the CDR3 with reference TRBV18 and TRBJ1-2 gives the whole variable domain NAGVMQNPRHLVRRRGQEARLRCSPMKGHSHVYWYRQLPEEGLKFMVYLQKENIIDESGMPKERFSAEFPKEGPSILRIQQVVRGDSAAYFCASSPESSGANYGYTFGSGTRLTVV.

This chain uses TRBV7-9 with TRBJ2-5; maybe TRBD2 (5 bases). This CDR3 comprises 13 residues. CDR1 is SEHNR and CDR2 is FQNEAQ in the germline V gene (reference sequence). The V and J ends lost 7 bases and 5 bases respectively, with 14 bases between them. The CDR3 sequence: CASTRGRVETQYF. The CDR3 DNA reads TGTGCCAGCACCCGGGGTAGGGTCGAGACCCAGTACTTC. The whole variable domain, remainder taken from reference TRBV7-9 and TRBJ2-5, is DTGVSQNPRHKITKRGQNVTFRCDPISEHNRLYWYRQTLGQGPEFLTYFQNEAQLEKSRLLSDRFSAERPKGSFSTLEIQRTEQGDSAMYLCASTRGRVETQYFGPGTRLLVL.

In the case of this clone: The junction shows a germline mismatch at one end, possibly a read error. The chain couples TRBV28 to TRBJ1-2; D remains ambiguous. Germline V lookup: CDR1 MDHEN, CDR2 SYDVKM. The CDR3 loop spans 12 amino acids. The DNA for the CDR3 is TGTGCGAGCAGTCCGTATAACTATGGCTACACCTTC. Translation: CASSPYNYGYTF.

On this clone: At one of its ends the junction is not consistent with the germline gene, which may arise from a read error. The J gene is TRBJ1-1, the V gene TRBV28; D is ambiguous. CDR3 length: 11 amino acids. Germline assignment: CDR1 MDHEN and CDR2 SYDVKM. The CDR3 DNA reads as TGTGCCAGCAGGTTGAACATTGAAGCTTTCTTT. Its protein is CASRLNIEAFF.

The V gene is TRBV6-2 or TRBV6-3, the J gene TRBJ2-7; D is undetermined. The CDR3 contains 18 residues. CDR1 is MNHEY, CDR2 SVGEGT, per germline. Between the trimmed V and J ends, which lost 1 base and 2 bases, there was a span of 21 bases. CDR3: CASSYFDGGPAYPYEQYF. DNA for the CDR3: TGTGCCAGCAGTTACTTTGACGGTGGACCCGCTTACCCCTACGAGCAGTACTTC.

The V call is TRBV28, the J call TRBJ2-7, with D perhaps matching TRBD1 or TRBD2 (5 bases each). The CDR3 runs to 15 residues. The V end was cut by 2 bases, the J end by 4 bases, with 15 bases between. CDR1 is MDHEN, CDR2 SYDVKM, per germline. The CDR3 spells CASSLKGPSYYEQYF. Here the CDR3 DNA reads TGTGCCAGCAGTTTAAAGGGACCGAGCTATTACGAGCAGTACTTC.